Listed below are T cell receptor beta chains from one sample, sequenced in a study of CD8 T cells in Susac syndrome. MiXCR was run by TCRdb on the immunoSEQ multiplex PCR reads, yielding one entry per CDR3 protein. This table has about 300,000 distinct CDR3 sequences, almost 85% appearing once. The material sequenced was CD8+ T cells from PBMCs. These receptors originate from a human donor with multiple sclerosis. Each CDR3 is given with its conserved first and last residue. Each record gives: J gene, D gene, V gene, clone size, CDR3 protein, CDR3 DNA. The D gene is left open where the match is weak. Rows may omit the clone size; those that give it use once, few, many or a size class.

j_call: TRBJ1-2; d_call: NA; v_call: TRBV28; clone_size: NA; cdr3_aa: CASSLEGNNGYTF; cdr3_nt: TGTGCCAGCAGTTTGGAGGGAAATAATGGCTACACCTTC
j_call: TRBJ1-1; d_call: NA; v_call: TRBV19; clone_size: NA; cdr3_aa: CASSWGWTEAFF; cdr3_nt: TGTGCCTCTTCCTGGGGGTGGACTGAAGCTTTCTTT
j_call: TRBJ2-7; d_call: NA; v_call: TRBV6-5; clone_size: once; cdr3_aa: CASSYGQPATGPYEQYF; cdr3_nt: TGTGCCAGCAGTTACGGGCAGCCGGCGACCGGACCCTACGAGCAGTACTTC
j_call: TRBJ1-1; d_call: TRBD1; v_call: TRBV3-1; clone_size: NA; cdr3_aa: CATSQGREGGTEAFF; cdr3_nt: TGTGCCACCTCACAGGGGAGGGAAGGAGGCACTGAAGCCTTCTTT
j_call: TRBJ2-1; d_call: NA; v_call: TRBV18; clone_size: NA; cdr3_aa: CASSERTQGRSYNEQFF; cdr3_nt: TGTGCCAGCTCAGAACGAACCCAGGGACGGTCCTACAATGAGCAGTTCTTC
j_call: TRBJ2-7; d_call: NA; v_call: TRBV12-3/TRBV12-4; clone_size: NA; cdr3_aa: CASSLMGGQGEQYF; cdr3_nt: TGTGCCAGCAGTTTGATGGGGGGTCAGGGCGAGCAGTACTTC
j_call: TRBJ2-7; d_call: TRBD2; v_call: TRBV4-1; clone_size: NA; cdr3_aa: CASSQPLAEGRYEQYF; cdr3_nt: TGCGCCAGCAGCCAACCGCTAGCGGAAGGAAGGTACGAGCAGTACTTC
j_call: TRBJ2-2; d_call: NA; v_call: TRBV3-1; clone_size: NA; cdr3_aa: CASSPLLGNLRELFF; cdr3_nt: TGTGCCAGCAGCCCCCTTTTGGGTAATCTCCGGGAGCTGTTTTTT
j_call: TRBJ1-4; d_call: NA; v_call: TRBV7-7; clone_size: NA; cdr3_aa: CASSRSFGQLNEKLFF; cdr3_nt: TGTGCCAGCAGCCGATCGTTTGGGCAGTTAAATGAAAAACTGTTTTTT
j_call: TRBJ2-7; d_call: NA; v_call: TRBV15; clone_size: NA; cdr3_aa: CATAGLASYEQYF; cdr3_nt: TGTGCCACCGCGGGTCTAGCGTCCTACGAGCAGTACTTC